This TCR beta chain emerged from a study of cytomegalovirus exposure and HLA in healthy donors. Vbeta (60) and Jbeta (13) primers were used in the PCR. Assay used: immunoSEQ multiplex PCR; TCRdb lists only in-frame clones, some missing. This table holds 240,000 or so clones, about four fifths found once. V lost 0 bases and J 8 bases, leaving 14 bases between the germline ends. Looked up from germline, CDR1 is SGHNT and CDR2 is YYREEE (reference sequence). The CDR3 runs to 14 residues. The sequenced material came from PBMCs. The receptor's source is a woman in her 40s in good health and CMV-seropositive. The chain uses TRBV5-4 and TRBJ1-2, with a weak D call TRBD1 (6 bases). The CDR3 is CASSLANREDGYTF. In DNA, the CDR3 is TGTGCCAGCAGCTTGGCGAACAGGGAAGACGGCTACACCTTC.